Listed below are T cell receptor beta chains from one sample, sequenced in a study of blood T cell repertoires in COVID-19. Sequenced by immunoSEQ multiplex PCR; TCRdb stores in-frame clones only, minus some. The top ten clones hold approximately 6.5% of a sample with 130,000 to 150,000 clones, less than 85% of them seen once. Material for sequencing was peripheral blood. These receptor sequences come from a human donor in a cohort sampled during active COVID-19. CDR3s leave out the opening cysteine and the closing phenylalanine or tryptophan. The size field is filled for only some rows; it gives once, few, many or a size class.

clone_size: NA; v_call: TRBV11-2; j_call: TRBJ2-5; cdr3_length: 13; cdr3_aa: ASSPQPGLVETQY
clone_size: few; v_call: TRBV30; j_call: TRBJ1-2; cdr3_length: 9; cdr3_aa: ALSLGLGYT
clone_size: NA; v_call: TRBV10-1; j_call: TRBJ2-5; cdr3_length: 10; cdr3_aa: ASSRQGETQY
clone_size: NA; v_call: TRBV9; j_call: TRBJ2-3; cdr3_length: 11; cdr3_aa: ASSVSSEDTQY
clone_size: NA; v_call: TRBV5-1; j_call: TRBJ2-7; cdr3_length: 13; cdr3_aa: ASSSDRGFSYEQY
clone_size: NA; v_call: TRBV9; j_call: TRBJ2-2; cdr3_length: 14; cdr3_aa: ASSVGLAGNTGELF
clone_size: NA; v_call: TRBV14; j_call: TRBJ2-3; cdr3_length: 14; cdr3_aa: ASSQDGGLITDTQY
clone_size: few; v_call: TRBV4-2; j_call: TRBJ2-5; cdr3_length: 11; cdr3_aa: ASSRTGEETQY
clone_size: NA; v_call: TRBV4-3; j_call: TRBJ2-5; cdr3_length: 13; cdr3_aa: ASSRLTGPRETQY
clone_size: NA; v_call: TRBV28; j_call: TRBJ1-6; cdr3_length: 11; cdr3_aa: ASSLAGVSPLH
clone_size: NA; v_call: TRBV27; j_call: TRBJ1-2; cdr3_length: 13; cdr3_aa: ASSSRQGAISGYT
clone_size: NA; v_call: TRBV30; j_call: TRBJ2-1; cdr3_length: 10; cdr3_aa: ASSMGAYEQF
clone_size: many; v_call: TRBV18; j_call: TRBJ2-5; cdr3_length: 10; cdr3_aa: ASSPQRETQY
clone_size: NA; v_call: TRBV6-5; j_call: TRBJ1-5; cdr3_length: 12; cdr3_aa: ASRDRGFNQPQH
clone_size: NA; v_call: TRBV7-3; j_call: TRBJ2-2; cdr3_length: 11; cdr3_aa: ASSRQGTGELF
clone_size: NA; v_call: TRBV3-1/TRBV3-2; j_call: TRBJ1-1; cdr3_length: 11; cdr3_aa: ASSQVWNTEAF
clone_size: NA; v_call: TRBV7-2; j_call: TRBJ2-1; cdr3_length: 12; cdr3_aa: ASSLLIQGNEQF
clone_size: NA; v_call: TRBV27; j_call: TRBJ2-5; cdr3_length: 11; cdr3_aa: ASSYDRMETQY
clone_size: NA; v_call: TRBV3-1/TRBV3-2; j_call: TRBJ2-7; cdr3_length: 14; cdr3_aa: ASSQGFDRGGGEQY
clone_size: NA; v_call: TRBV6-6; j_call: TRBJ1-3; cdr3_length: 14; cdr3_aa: ASSLGQGGSGNTIY
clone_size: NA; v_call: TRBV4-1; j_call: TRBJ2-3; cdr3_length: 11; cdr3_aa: ASSRQVTDTQY
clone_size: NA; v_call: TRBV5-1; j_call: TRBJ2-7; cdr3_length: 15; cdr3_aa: ASSPRGSGTLGYEQY
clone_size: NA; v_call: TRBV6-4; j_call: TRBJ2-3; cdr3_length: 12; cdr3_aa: ASSRDRAADTQY
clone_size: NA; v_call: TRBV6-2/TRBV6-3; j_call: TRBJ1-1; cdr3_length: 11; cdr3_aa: ASSYSSSLYAF
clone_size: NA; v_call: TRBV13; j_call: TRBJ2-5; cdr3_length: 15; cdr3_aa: ASSTRRQAQSQETQY
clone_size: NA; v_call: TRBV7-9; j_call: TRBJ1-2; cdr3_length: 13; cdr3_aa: ASSSGTEGDYGYT
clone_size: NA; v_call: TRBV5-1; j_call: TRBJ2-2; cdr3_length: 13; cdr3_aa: ASSRDRGGTGELF
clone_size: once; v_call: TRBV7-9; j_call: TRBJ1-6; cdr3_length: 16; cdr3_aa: ASSNDRGRPLYNSPLH
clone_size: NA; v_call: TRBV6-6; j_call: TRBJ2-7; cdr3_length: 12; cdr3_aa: ASSYPPGGYEQY
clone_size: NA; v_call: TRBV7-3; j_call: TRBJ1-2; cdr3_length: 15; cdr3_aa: ASSLTSLTRANYGYT